Following are 24 T cell receptor beta chains from one sample sequenced in a study of blood T cell repertoires in COVID-19. Produced via immunoSEQ multiplex PCR; TCRdb's table is partial and in-frame only. The repertoire has approximately 170,000 clones, around 78% of them found once; the top ten carry around 4.3%. Sample: PBMCs or T cells enriched from blood (not recorded which). These receptors were taken from a woman aged 45-60 years who had recovered from COVID-19.

CDR3 region: CASTTGQGRRYGYTF. CDR3 in DNA: TGTGCCAGTACCACCGGACAGGGGCGCCGCTATGGCTACACCTTC. The chain links TRBV19 to TRBJ1-2; TRBD1 matches 9 bases. Per the germline V gene, CDR1 is LNHDA and CDR2 is SQIVND (reference sequence). CDR3 length equals 15 residues. Germline trimming cut 7 bases from V and 4 bases from J; bases unmatched to any gene: 10.

This clone was observed a single time. V and J are TRBV7-6 and TRBJ1-2, with a weak D call TRBD1 (6 bases). Germline V gene lookup returns CDR1 SGHVS and CDR2 FNYEAQ. The CDR3 totals 16 residues. Deletions cut 4 bases from V and 4 bases from J, with 19 bases between. CDR3 sequence: CASSSGTGTSGYGYTF. CDR3 nucleotides: TGTGCCAGCAGCTCAGGGACCGGGACAAGCGGCTATGGCTACACCTTC.

This chain links TRBV4-3 with TRBJ2-4; tentative D call: TRBD2 (6 bases). V was trimmed by 3 bases and J by 1 base, leaving 13 bases between them. The CDR3 consists of 16 residues. CDR1 is LGHNA, CDR2 YSLEER, per germline. CDR3 amino acids: CASSQRLEHAKNIQYF. The CDR3 nucleotides read TGCGCCAGCAGCCAGCGACTAGAGCACGCCAAAAACATTCAGTACTTC.

The V gene is TRBV28, the J gene TRBJ2-1, with 8 bases fitting TRBD1. V lost 6 bases and J lost 6; bases outside the gene matches: 10. CDR1 and CDR2 (germline): MDHEN, SYDVKM. The CDR3 is made up of 15 amino acids. The CDR3: CASRPRGRLGNEQFF. The CDR3 nucleotides are TGTGCCAGCAGACCCAGGGGGCGCCTAGGCAATGAGCAGTTCTTC.

The rearrangement uses TRBV7-8 and TRBJ1-5, with 8 bases fitting TRBD1. Germline V lookup: CDR1 SGHVS, CDR2 FQNEAQ. V was clipped by 5 bases and J by 6 bases; unmatched bases: 9. CDR3 length: 15 residues. As DNA, the CDR3 is TGTGCCAGCAGCCGTCAACAGGGGGTGGGTCAGCCCCAGCATTTT. This translates into CASSRQQGVGQPQHF.

This chain uses TRBV9 with TRBJ1-4; D may be TRBD1 (5 bases). V gave up 0 bases and J gave up 7 bases, with 16 bases separating them. The CDR3 length is 16 residues. Germline CDR1 and CDR2: SGDLS and YYNGEE. Here the CDR3 DNA reads TGTGCCAGCAGCGTAGTATTGGCCGCGGGGGGTGAAAAACTGTTTTTT. Translated, it gives CASSVVLAAGGEKLFF. Full variable domain (rest looked up from reference TRBV9 and TRBJ1-4): DSGVTQTPKHLITATGQRVTLRCSPRSGDLSVYWYQQSLDQGLQFLIQYYNGEERAKGNILERFSAQQFPDLHSELNLSSLELGDSALYFCASSVVLAAGGEKLFFGSGTQLSVL.

V gene TRBV29-1 combines with J gene TRBJ1-3; D remains ambiguous. Per the germline V gene, CDR1 is SQVTM and CDR2 is ANQGSEA. The length of the CDR3 is 12 residues. Trimming stripped 3 bases from V and 3 bases from J, with 6 bases between. DNA of the CDR3: TGCAGCGTTGAGACTGATGGAAACACCATATATTTT. Translated, it gives CSVETDGNTIYF.

V gene TRBV19 combines with J gene TRBJ1-4, with D uncertain. There are 15 residues in the CDR3. CDR1 is LNHDA and CDR2 is SQIVND in the germline V gene (reference sequence). Trimming took off 6 bases at V and 2 bases at J, with 13 bases between the two ends. The CDR3 loop reads CASSPFGWTNEKLFF. The CDR3 DNA reads TGTGCCAGTAGCCCCTTCGGGTGGACTAATGAAAAACTGTTTTTT.

The rearrangement joins TRBV24-1 to TRBJ2-5; 7 bases fit TRBD1. This CDR3 spans 14 amino acids. CDR1 KGHDR and CDR2 SFDVKD come from the germline V gene. With V trimmed by 6 bases and J by 2 bases, 5 bases remained unmatched. DNA of the CDR3: TGTGCCACCAGTAACTGGGACAGACAAGAGACCCAGTACTTC. Protein sequence: CATSNWDRQETQYF.

V gene TRBV4-3 combines with J gene TRBJ2-1, with D maybe TRBD2 (5 bases). The germline gives CDR1 LGHNA, CDR2 YSLEER. Deletions cut 1 base from V and 7 bases from J, with 8 bases between. The CDR3 length is 13 residues. CDR3 region: CASSQVTGNEQFF. The CDR3 coding sequence is TGCGCCAGCAGCCAAGTAACGGGGAATGAGCAGTTCTTC.

The chain joins TRBV24-1 to TRBJ2-1; TRBD1 aligns across 11 bases. The V gene's germline CDR1 is KGHDR and CDR2 SFDVKD. Unmatched junction bases numbered 2, after V lost 1 base and J lost 7 bases. The CDR3 is 15 residues long. The CDR3 sequence is CATSDLGDRGNEQFF. The CDR3 coding sequence is TGTGCCACCAGTGATTTAGGGGACAGGGGGAATGAGCAGTTCTTC.

This chain links TRBV19 with TRBJ2-7, with 7 nucleotides matching TRBD2. Germline V gene sequence: CDR1 LNHDA, CDR2 SQIVND (reference sequence). The CDR3 has 19 residues. Germline trimming cut 2 bases from V and 0 bases from J; bases unmatched to any gene: 16. The CDR3 loop is CASSIQWEGAGRSSYEQYV. The DNA of the CDR3 is TGTGCCAGTAGTATACAGTGGGAGGGAGCGGGAAGAAGCTCCTACGAGCAGTACGTC.

This rearrangement joins TRBV5-1 to TRBJ1-1; D ambiguous. CDR1 and CDR2 (germline): SGHRS, YFSETQ. The V end lost 0 bases, the J end lost 6 bases, and 9 bases lay between the germline ends. The length of the CDR3 is 13 residues. Here the CDR3 DNA reads TGCGCCAGCAGCTTGGGATCAGTGCCTGAAGCTTTCTTT. Translated: CASSLGSVPEAFF.

V usage is TRBV28 and J usage is TRBJ1-2, with D perhaps matching TRBD1 (6 bases). The CDR3 consists of 14 residues. Germline CDR1 and CDR2: MDHEN and SYDVKM. Trimming removed 2 bases at V and 8 bases at J, with 15 bases between. The CDR3, as DNA: TGTGCCAGCAGTTTAGGAGGGAGGGGGAGAGGCTACACCTTC. Translated: CASSLGGRGRGYTF.

The chain has TRBV5-1 and TRBJ2-6, with D possibly being TRBD1 (6 bases). This CDR3 is built from 17 residues. Germline CDR1 and CDR2: SGHRS and YFSETQ. The V and J ends lost 5 bases and 1 base respectively, with 16 bases between them. For the CDR3, the DNA is TGCGCCAGCAGTTACCAAATACAGGGTTCTGGGGCCAACGTCCTGACTTTC. Its protein product is CASSYQIQGSGANVLTF.

The rearrangement uses TRBV5-1 and TRBJ1-1; D is uncertain. The germline CDR1 and CDR2 sequences are SGHRS and YFSETQ. Deletions cut 1 base from V and 0 bases from J, with 7 bases between. The CDR3 extends over 14 amino acids. CDR3 in amino acids: CASSLQVMNTEAFF. CDR3 nucleotide sequence: TGCGCCAGCAGCTTGCAGGTTATGAACACTGAAGCTTTCTTT. Complete variable domain (other parts from reference TRBV5-1 and TRBJ1-1): KAGVTQTPRYLIKTRGQQVTLSCSPISGHRSVSWYQQTPGQGLQFLFEYFSETQRNKGNFPGRFSGRQFSNSRSEMNVSTLELGDSALYLCASSLQVMNTEAFFGQGTRLTVV.

V gene TRBV6-2 or TRBV6-3 combines with J gene TRBJ2-1, with 12 bases lining up with TRBD2. The ends lost 6 bases at V and 9 bases at J; junction bases unmatched: 18. The CDR3 is 18 residues long. Per germline, CDR1 MNHEY and CDR2 SVGEGT. The CDR3 DNA follows: TGTGCCAGCAGCCACGCCCCTAGCGGGAGGGCGTTTAGGAGTGAGCAGTTCTTC. It specifies CASSHAPSGRAFRSEQFF.

CDR3 in DNA: TGCAGTGCGGCCCAAAGTGGCTACACCTTC. Protein sequence: CSAAQSGYTF. The J gene is TRBJ1-2, the V gene TRBV20-1; unclear D gene. The CDR3 covers 10 residues. V lost 6 bases, J lost 7 bases, and 9 bases lay in between. Germline V CDR1 and CDR2: DFQATT, SNEGSKA (reference sequence).

The V call is TRBV9, the J call TRBJ2-3, with 13 bases matching TRBD2. Germline V gene lookup returns CDR1 SGDLS and CDR2 YYNGEE. The ends lost 2 bases at V and 2 bases at J; junction bases unmatched: 5. The CDR3 totals 17 residues. CDR3 DNA sequence: TGTGCCAGCAGCGTCGGGGGACTAGCGGGGAACACAGATACGCAGTATTTT. Translated: CASSVGGLAGNTDTQYF.

This chain uses TRBV18 with TRBJ2-1; D not resolved. Germline assignment: CDR1 KGHSH and CDR2 LQKENI. This CDR3 is 16 amino acids long. Trimming removed 2 bases at V and 8 bases at J, with 19 bases between. The CDR3 DNA sequence: TGTGCCAGCTCACCATGGTCGGCTAGTAGTCTCGATGAGCAGTTCTTC. Its protein is CASSPWSASSLDEQFF.

The chain links TRBV11-3 to TRBJ2-6, with 7 bases aligning to TRBD1. The germline CDR1 and CDR2 sequences are SGHNT and YENEEA. V lost 4 bases to trimming and J lost 2 bases; unmatched junction nucleotides: 8. The CDR3 consists of 17 residues. The CDR3 DNA reads TGTGCCAGCAGCTCGCCGGGACAGACGACTGGGGCCAACGTCCTGACTTTC. Protein: CASSSPGQTTGANVLTF. The variable domain in full, with the rest retrieved from reference TRBV11-3 and TRBJ2-6, is EAGVVQSPRYKIIEKKQPVAFWCNPISGHNTLYWYLQNLGQGPELLIRYENEEAVDDSQLPKDRFSAERLKGVDSTLKIQPAELGDSAVYLCASSSPGQTTGANVLTFGAGSRLTVL.

This chain joins TRBV11-2 and TRBJ1-4, with 8 bases aligning to TRBD1. Per germline, CDR1 SGHAT and CDR2 FQNNGV. V dropped 5 bases and J dropped 8; count of bases not matched to a gene: 10. The CDR3 contains 15 residues. CDR3 sequence: CASSHGDRRGEKLFF. CDR3 nucleotide sequence: TGTGCCAGCAGCCATGGGGACAGGCGGGGGGAAAAACTGTTTTTT.

The CDR3 nucleotides are TGTGCCAGCAGTCCCCGGTCCCACGGTGAAGCTTTCTTT. Translated: CASSPRSHGEAFF. The genes are TRBV6-6 and TRBJ1-1; no reliable D call. The CDR3 contains 13 residues. Per the germline V gene, CDR1 is MNHNY and CDR2 is SVGAGI (reference sequence). V was pared by 5 bases and J by 7 bases, with 14 bases between.

This clone was observed a few times. The rearrangement joins TRBV5-1 to TRBJ1-4; no firm D call. The length of the CDR3 is 16 residues. V was clipped by 4 bases and J by 2 bases, with 15 bases between them. Germline lookup yields CDR1 SGHRS and CDR2 YFSETQ. CDR3 loop: CASSPAPGSTNEKLFF. As DNA, the CDR3 is TGCGCCAGCAGCCCCGCCCCCGGGTCTACTAATGAAAAACTGTTTTTT.